This record covers a single TCR beta chain. Its cognate antigen is unknown. This record belongs to a study of cytomegalovirus exposure and HLA in healthy donors. General study points: Cytomegalovirus association was listed for roughly 160 TCR beta chains.

PCR used 60 Vbeta primers and 13 Jbeta primers. Libraries were prepared by immunoSEQ multiplex PCR; TCRdb keeps only in-frame clonotypes and omits some of them. The sample yields 150,000 to 200,000 clones, more than 80% seen once. V shed 4 bases, J shed 6 bases, and the junction held 11 bases outside the gene matches. Germline V gene lookup returns CDR1 SQVTM and CDR2 ANQGSEA. This CDR3 has 16 amino acids. The receptor was derived from a woman in her late teens or twenties in good health and CMV-seronegative. The specimen was PBMCs. This chain links TRBV29-1 with TRBJ2-1; TRBD2 aligns across 11 bases. CDR3 residues: CSVAIRVLAGVNEQFF. The CDR3 DNA reads as TGCAGCGTTGCAATCCGGGTACTAGCGGGGGTCAATGAGCAGTTCTTC.